This TCR beta chain appears in the sequencing data of a study of blood T cell repertoires in COVID-19 (dated by TCRdb to 2019 to 2021). Looking at the study overall: The collaborator samples originated in the United States, Italy and Spain and spanned the acute and convalescent phases of COVID-19. Where available, HLA class I and class II types were taken from metadata supplied by the sample provider and were not determined by assay-based typing. A freely available public database, intended as a resource for researchers studying the immune response to SARS-CoV-2, is where the repertoires were released. The material from the prospective study consisted of cDNA or gDNA derived from T cells, B-cell-depleted T cells, or PBMCs. Deeply sampled blood TCRbeta repertoires from subjects exposed to, actively infected with, or recovered from COVID-19 were included in the dataset. The samples were drawn from the first 160 participants of the ongoing ImmuneRACE study and from 1,200 or so subjects provided by 6 global collaborators. Sample metadata almost always included a de-identified subject ID, COVID-19 status, age in years and sex.

Broad study findings and their caveats: Clinical and demographic metadata were provided uncurated, with the amount varying by source and participant.

Participants in the prospective study were enrolled through a virtual design, were aged roughly 18 to 100 years, and lived in under 25 United States geographic areas. To assign participants to cohorts, the prospective study relied on clinical history that participants themselves reported in a screening survey and a study questionnaire. For ImmuneRACE Cohort 3, a participant was defined as recovered based on two consecutive negative NP/OP PCR tests, clearance by a healthcare professional, or resolution of symptoms. In the prospective study, whole blood, serum and a nasopharyngeal or oropharyngeal swab were collected from each participant by mobile phlebotomists. Over an approximately 2-month period, participants in the prospective study had the option of providing additional blood draws and questionnaires. Before DNA extraction, prospective study blood samples were shipped either frozen or at room temperature.

This clone was counted a few times. Its antigen specificity is not known. Within one base of it there is no much larger clone, and no base qualities were kept. TCRbeta CDR3 regions were amplified from genomic DNA by means of the immunoSEQ Assay, a bias-controlled multiplex PCR. From the authors' description of their analysis: The number of nucleated cells in each sample was estimated by amplification of reference gene primers within the assay. To quantify the absolute abundance of each unique TCRbeta CDR3 rearrangement, sequence reads were collapsed and filtered. For each sample, productive Simpson clonality was calculated as the square root of Simpson's diversity index over productive rearrangements. In its TCRdb copy, this immuneACCESS table keeps in-frame sequences only and misses some clones. Where compared with another copy, unresolved V genes explain less than half of these, and the others have no known cause. V, J and clone size are those of that table, while D and trimming were read from the DNA. The sample yields roughly 310,000 clones; 75% to 90% were counted once. Of the sample, around 9.5% is held by the ten largest clones.

The source is a woman between 35 and 50 years old who had recovered from COVID-19. Sequenced: PBMCs or T cells enriched from blood (not recorded which).

The bases read TGTGCCAGTAGTCCGGGTACAGGGGGCAATCAGCCCCAGCATTTT. This gives the protein CASSPGTGGNQPQHF. The chain is made from TRBV19 and TRBJ1-5; TRBD1 lines up with 7 middle nucleotides. The germline V gene encodes CDR1 LNHDA and CDR2 SQIVND (reference sequence). Counted from cysteine to phenylalanine, this CDR3 has 15 amino acids. Only the CDR3 portion is preserved as DNA: 45 bases, with reading frame beginning at the first base. Trimmed from V: 5 bases; trimmed from J: 2 bases; junction bases lacking a gene match: 6.